A selection of T cell receptor beta chains follows, all from one sample in a study of blood T cell repertoires in COVID-19. Only in-frame clones appear in the TCRdb table, and some are missing; sequencing was by immunoSEQ multiplex PCR. The sample has 200,000 or so clones, around four fifths seen once; the top ten hold approximately 0.97%. The sequenced sample was peripheral blood. The receptors derive from a man between 60 and 75 years old with COVID-19, enrolled during active disease. Both conserved end residues are trimmed from each CDR3.

14 TRBV18 ASSPGTSGNHAEQY
9 TRBV30 AWSPADTQY
11 TRBV7-7 ASSFSGDQPQH
11 TRBV18 ASSPTEVYGYT
13 TRBV19 ASSITAISNQPQH
11 TRBV29-1 SVESRLNTEAF
11 TRBV7-3 ASSSGTGGEQY
15 TRBV18 ASSPRGQGTNTGELF
13 TRBV25-1 ASRGTGRRVTEAF
12 TRBV12-5 ASGLNPPGNEQF
12 TRBV6-6 ASLNSFRNSPLH
12 TRBV6-5 ASSIAGASYEQY
13 TRBV5-1 ASSFPTGSNYGYT
13 TRBV7-9 ASSIDSSTNEKLF
11 TRBV27 ASSFGGNQPQH
13 TRBV2 ASSDTGTGFQPQH
14 TRBV5-5 ASSLFRSGKTYEQY
13 TRBV27 ATLGLTPEHYGYT
14 TRBV5-5 ASTHIEGANNQPQH
13 TRBV18 ASSPPGQGWYGYT
17 TRBV4-2 ASSLVGQLDRRDNEKLF
12 TRBV5-6 ASSGDSFGNTIY
13 TRBV28 ASSLSGVSGNTIY
13 TRBV18 ASSREQGLNTEAF
14 TRBV5-4 ASSLALAGQNSPLH
14 TRBV6-1 ASSEWRRGNTGELF
12 TRBV10-2 ASSVNSYNTEAF
20 TRBV27 ASSSFYPLPTKGQGIGETQY
15 TRBV6-1 ASSEALGAGANQPQH
14 TRBV9 ASSVSAGGTYNEQF
13 TRBV9 ASSNRVSNTGELF
12 TRBV5-1 ASSWGTGNYGYT
13 TRBV5-1 ASSLEGQGVSPLH
14 TRBV7-2 ASTDQGPTGGSGYT
12 TRBV5-6 ASSLGQGGQPQH
13 TRBV5-1 ASSLEPGVYYGYT
12 TRBV28 ASSPQGAYYGYT